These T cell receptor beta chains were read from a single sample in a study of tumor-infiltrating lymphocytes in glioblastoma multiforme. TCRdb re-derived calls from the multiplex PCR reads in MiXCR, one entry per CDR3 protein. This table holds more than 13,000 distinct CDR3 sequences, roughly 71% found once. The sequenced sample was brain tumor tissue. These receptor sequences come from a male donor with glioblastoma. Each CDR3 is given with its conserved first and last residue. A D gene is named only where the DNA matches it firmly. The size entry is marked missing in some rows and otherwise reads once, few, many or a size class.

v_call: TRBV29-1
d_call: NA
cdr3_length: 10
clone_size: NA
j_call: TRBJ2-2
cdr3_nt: TGCAGCGTCCTCAACGGTGAGCTATTTTTT
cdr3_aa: CSVLNGELFF

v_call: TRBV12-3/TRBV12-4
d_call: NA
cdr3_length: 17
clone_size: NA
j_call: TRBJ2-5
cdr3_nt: TGTGCCAACAGCTCCCCAGGGGGGAGAGCCCCTGAAGAGACCCAGTACTTC
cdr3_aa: CANSSPGGRAPEETQYF

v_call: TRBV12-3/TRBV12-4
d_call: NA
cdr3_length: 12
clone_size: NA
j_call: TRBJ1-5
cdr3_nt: TGTGCCAGCAGCCTGGGGGGTCAGCCCCAGCATTTT
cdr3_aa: CASSLGGQPQHF

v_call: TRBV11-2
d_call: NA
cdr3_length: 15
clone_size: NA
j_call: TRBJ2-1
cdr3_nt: TGTGCCGGCAGCTTAGATCGGGAGACCATCAATGAGCAGTTATTC
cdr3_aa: CAGSLDRETINEQLF

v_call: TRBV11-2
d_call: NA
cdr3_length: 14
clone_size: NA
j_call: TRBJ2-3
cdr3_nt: TGTGCCAGCAGCTTCGGTCCGGGACGAGATACGCAGTATTTT
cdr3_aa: CASSFGPGRDTQYF

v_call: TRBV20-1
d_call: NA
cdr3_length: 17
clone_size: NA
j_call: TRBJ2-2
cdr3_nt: TGCAGTGCTAGAGATCGAAACGGGCAGGCGAACACCGGGGAGCTGTTTTTT
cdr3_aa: CSARDRNGQANTGELFF

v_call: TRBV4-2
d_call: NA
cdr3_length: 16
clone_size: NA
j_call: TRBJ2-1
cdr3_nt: TGTGCCAGCAGCCAAGATCTAGGTCGGGATTCTAATGAGCAGTTCTTC
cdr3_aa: CASSQDLGRDSNEQFF

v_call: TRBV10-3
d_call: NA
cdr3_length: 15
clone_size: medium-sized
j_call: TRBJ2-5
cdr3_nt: TGTGCCATCAGTGAGACCCGGGACTTGCGAGAGACCCAGTACTTC
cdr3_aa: CAISETRDLRETQYF

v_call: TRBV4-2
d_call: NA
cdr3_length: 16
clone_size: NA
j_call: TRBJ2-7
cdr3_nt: TGTGCCAGCAGCCAGGACCTTTGGGTAGCTGGCTACGAGCAGTACTTC
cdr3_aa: CASSQDLWVAGYEQYF

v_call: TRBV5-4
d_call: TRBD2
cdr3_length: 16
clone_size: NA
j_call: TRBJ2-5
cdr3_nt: TGTGCCAGCAGCTCACAGGGACTAGCGGGAAAAGAGACCCAGTACTTC
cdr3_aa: CASSSQGLAGKETQYF

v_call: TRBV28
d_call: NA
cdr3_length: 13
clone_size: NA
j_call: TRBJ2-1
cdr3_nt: TGTGCCAACAGTCCCGGTCAGGGGTATGAGCAGTTCTTC
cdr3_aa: CANSPGQGYEQFF

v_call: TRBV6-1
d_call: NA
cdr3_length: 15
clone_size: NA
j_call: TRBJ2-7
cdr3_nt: TGTGCCAGCAGTGAAGAAGGAGGGCCGGCCTACGAGCAGAACTTC
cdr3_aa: CASSEEGGPAYEQNF

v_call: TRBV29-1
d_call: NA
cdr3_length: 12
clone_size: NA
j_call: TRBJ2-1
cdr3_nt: TGCAGCGTTACTACGGGGAGCGTTGAGCAGTTCTTC
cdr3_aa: CSVTTGSVEQFF

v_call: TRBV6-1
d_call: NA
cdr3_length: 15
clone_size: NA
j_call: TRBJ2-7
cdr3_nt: TGTGCCAGCAGTGAAGATGATAGCGACTCCTACGAGCAGTACTTC
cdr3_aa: CASSEDDSDSYEQYF

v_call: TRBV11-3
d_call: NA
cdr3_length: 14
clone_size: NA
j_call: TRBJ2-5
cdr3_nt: TGTGCCAGCAGCTTAGTCGCCACCGCCGAGACCCAGTACTTC
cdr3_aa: CASSLVATAETQYF

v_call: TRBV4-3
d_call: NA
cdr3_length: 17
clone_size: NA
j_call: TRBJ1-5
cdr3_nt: TGCGCCAGCAGCCAAGATCTTTCGGGGGCCGGCCCTCAGCCCCAGCATTTT
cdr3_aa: CASSQDLSGAGPQPQHF

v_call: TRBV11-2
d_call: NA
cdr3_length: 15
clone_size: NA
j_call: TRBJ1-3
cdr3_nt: TGTGCCAGCAGCGCCGGGGCACCCCCTGGAAACACCATTTATTTT
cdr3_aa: CASSAGAPPGNTIYF

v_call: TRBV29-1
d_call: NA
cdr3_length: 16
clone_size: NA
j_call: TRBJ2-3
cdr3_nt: TGCAGCGTTGAAGTTCTGGGGGCGGGAGCCACAGATACGCAGTATTTT
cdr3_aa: CSVEVLGAGATDTQYF

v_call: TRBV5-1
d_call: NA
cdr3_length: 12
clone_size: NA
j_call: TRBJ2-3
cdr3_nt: TGCGCCAGCAACCGGGCCTCAGATACGCGGTATTTT
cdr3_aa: CASNRASDTRYF

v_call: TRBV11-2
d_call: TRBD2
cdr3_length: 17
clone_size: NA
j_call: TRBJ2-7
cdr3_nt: TGTGCCAGCAGCTTAGGCGGGAGTACTCCCTTTTCCTACGAGCAGTACTTC
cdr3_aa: CASSLGGSTPFSYEQYF

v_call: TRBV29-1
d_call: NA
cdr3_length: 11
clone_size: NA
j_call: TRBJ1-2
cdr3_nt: TGCAGCGCTAGCGAGGGGGAGGGCTACACCTTC
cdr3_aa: CSASEGEGYTF

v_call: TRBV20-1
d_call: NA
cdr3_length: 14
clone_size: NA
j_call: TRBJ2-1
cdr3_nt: TGCAGTGCCGGCTCCCCCCAAACCTACAATGAGCAGTTCTTC
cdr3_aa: CSAGSPQTYNEQFF

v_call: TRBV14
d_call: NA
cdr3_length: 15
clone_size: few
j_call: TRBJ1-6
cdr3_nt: TGTGCCAGCAGCCAAACCGACAGCAATAATTCACCCCTCCACTTT
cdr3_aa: CASSQTDSNNSPLHF

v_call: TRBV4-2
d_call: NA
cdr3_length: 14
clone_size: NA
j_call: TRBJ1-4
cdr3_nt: TGTGCCAGCAGCCAAGGGGACCAAAATGAAAAACTGTTTTTT
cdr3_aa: CASSQGDQNEKLFF

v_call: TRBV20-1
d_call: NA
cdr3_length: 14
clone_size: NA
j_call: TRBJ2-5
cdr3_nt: TGCAGTGCTAGAGATCAGGGAACGCAAGAGACCCAGTACTTC
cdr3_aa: CSARDQGTQETQYF

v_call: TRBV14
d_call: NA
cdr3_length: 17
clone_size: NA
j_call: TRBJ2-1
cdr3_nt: TGTGCCGGCAGCCAAGATACTCGGCTAGCATTTTTTAATAAGCAATTCTTC
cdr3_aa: CAGSQDTRLAFFNKQFF

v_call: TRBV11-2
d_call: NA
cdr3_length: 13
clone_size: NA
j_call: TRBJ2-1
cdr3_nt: TGTGCCAGCTGTTTAGAAAGGGGGAATGAGCAGTTCTTC
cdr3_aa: CASCLERGNEQFF

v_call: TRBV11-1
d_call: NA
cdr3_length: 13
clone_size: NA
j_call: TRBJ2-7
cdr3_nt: TGTGCCGGCACCCTGGGTCAGGGGTACGGGCAGTACTTC
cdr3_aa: CAGTLGQGYGQYF

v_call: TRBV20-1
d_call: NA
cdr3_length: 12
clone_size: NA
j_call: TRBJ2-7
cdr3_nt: TGCAGTGCGAGGGCAGGGGGGTGTGAGCAGTACTTC
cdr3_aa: CSARAGGCEQYF

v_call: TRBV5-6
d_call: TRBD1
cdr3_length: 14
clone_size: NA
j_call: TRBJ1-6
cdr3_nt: TGTGCCATCGGTAAGACAGGGAGAAGTTCACCCCCCCACTTT
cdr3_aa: CAIGKTGRSSPPHF

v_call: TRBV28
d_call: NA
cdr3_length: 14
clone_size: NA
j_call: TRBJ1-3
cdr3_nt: TGTGCCGGCAGTTTTGGGGGACTTGGAAACGCCATATATTTT
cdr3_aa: CAGSFGGLGNAIYF

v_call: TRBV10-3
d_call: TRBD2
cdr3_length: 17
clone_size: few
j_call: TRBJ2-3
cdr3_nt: TGTGCCATCGAAGGTTCAAGTGGTGGGAGGGCCAGAGATACGCAATATTTT
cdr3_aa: CAIEGSSGGRARDTQYF

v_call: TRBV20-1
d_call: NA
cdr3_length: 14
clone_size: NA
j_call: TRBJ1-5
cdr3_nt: TGCAGTGCCACCACGACAGGCCTGGGTAGGGCCCAGCATTTT
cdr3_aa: CSATTTGLGRAQHF

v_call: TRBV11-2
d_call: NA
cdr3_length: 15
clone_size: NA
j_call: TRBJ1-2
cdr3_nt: TGTGCCAGCAGCCTCTCGTCGGTGGCAGTTTATGGCTACACCTTC
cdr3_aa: CASSLSSVAVYGYTF

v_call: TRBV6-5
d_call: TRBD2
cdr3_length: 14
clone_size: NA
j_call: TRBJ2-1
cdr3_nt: TGTGCCAGCAGCCCTGGACTAGCAGGGTATGAGCAGTTCTTC
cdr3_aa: CASSPGLAGYEQFF

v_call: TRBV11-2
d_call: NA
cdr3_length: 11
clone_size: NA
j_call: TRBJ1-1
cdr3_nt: TGTGCCAGCAGCTTAGGGACTGAAGCTTTCTTT
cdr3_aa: CASSLGTEAFF

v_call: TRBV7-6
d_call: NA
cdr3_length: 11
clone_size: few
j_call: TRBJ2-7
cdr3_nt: TGTGCCAGCAGCTTAGTGGGCGAGCAGTACTTC
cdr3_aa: CASSLVGEQYF

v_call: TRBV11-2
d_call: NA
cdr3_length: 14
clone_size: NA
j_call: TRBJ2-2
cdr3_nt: TGTGCCAGCATTGGGCAGTCCTACGCTGGGGAGCTGTTTTTT
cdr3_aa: CASIGQSYAGELFF

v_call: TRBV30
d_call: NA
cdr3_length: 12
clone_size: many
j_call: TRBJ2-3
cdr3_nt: TGTGCCTGTGCACAGGGCACAGATACGCAGTATTTT
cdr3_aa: CACAQGTDTQYF

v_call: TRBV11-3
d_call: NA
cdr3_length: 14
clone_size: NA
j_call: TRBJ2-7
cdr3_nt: TGTGCCAGCAGCTTAGAAGGCGGGAAAGGAGGGCAGTACTTC
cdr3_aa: CASSLEGGKGGQYF

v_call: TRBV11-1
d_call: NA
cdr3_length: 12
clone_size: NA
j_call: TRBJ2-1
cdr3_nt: TGTGCCAGCGGCTTAGCGCGTATGAGGCAGTTCTTC
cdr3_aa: CASGLARMRQFF

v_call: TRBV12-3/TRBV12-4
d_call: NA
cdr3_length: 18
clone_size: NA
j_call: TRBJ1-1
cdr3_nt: TGTGCCAGCACCCCTGGGGGTCAGGGTACGTTCTTGAATACTGGAGCTTTCTTT
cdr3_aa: CASTPGGQGTFLNTGAFF

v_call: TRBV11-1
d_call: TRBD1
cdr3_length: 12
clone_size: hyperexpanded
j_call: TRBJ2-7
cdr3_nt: TGTGCCAGCAGCGGACAGGGGCGCGAGCAGTACTTC
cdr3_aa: CASSGQGREQYF

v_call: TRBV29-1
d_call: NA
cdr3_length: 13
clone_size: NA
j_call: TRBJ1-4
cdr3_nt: TGCAGCGTTGTGGTTTCGGCTAATGAAAAACTGTTTTTT
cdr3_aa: CSVVVSANEKLFF

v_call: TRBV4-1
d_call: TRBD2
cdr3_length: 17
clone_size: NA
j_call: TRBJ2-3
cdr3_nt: TGCGCCAGCAGCCCCCGTTCTAGCGGGAGGGGCACAGATACGCAGTATTTT
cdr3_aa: CASSPRSSGRGTDTQYF

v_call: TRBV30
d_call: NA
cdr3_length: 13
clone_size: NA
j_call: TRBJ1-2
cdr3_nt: TGTGCCGGAGCACAGGGACGGAACTATGGCTACACCTTC
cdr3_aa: CAGAQGRNYGYTF

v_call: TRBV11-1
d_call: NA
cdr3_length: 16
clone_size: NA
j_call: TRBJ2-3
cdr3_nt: TGTGCCAGCAGCTTAGGACCAGTGGGGAGCACATATACGCAGTATTTT
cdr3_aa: CASSLGPVGSTYTQYF

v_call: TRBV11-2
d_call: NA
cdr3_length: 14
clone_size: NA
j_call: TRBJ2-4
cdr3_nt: TGTGCCAGCAGCTTAGTTGCAGGGGAAAACATTCAGTACTTC
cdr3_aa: CASSLVAGENIQYF

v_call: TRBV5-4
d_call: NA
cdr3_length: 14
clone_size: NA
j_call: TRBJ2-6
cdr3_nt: TGTGCCAGCAGCCCGGACGAGTTCGCCAACGTCCTGACTTTC
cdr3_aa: CASSPDEFANVLTF

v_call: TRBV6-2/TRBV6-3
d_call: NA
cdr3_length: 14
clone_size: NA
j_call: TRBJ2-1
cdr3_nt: TGTGCCAGCAGTTTCAGATCAGATTACAATGAGCAGTTCTTC
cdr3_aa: CASSFRSDYNEQFF

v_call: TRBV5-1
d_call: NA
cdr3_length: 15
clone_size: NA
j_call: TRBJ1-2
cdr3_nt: TGCGCCAGCAGCTCTTCACAAATTTCCAACTATGGCTACACCTTC
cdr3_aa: CASSSSQISNYGYTF

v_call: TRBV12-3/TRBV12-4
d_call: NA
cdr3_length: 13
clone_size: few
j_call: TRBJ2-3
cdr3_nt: TGTGCCAGCAGTCGACCAAACACAGATACGCAGTATTTT
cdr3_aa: CASSRPNTDTQYF

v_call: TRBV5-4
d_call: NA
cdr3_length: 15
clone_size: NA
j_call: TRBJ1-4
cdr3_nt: TGTGCCAGCAGCGCTAACTGGAATGTTAATGAAAAACTGTTTTTT
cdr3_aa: CASSANWNVNEKLFF